The present T cell receptor (beta chain) was sequenced within a study of cytomegalovirus exposure and HLA in healthy donors. Overall study findings and caveats: The classifier was said to identify cytomegalovirus status with high specificity and sensitivity. Solely CMV serostatus was available to characterize immune exposure. Later analysis demonstrated an association between a missense DCLRE1C variant and TCR beta V- and J-gene trimming.

Trimming took off 2 bases at V and 6 bases at J, with 16 bases between the two ends. Looked up from germline, CDR1 is SGHTA and CDR2 is FQGNSA. CDR3 size: 15 residues. Researchers ran the PCR with 60 Vbeta and 13 Jbeta primers. Original handling: The authors later counted 65 million to 80 million unique TCR beta chains, some 12 million of them shared. Only in-frame clones appear in the TCRdb table, and some are missing; sequencing was by immunoSEQ multiplex PCR. Clonal size and the V and J genes are those of that table, whereas D and trimming came from the DNA. Of roughly 230,000 clones detected, about 90% appear once; the ten largest clones hold roughly 1.6%. Concerning this clone: Its specificity is unknown.

The source of this sequence is a girl aged 2-10 years in good health and CMV-seronegative. The sample consisted of PBMCs. The rearrangement joins TRBV7-2 to TRBJ1-2; TRBD1 might be the D (6 bases). The CDR3 spells CASSLPTPRGDGYTF. The CDR3 DNA reads as TGTGCCAGCAGCTTACCTACCCCCAGGGGCGATGGCTACACCTTC.